These 22 T cell receptor beta chains originate from one sample sequenced in a study of T cell responses to AZD1222 COVID-19 vaccine (dated by TCRdb to the early 2020s). The time point label, as the study defines it: about 28 days (+/-7) after the second vaccine dose. Preparation of the library involved the immunoSEQ multiplex PCR assay. TCRdb obtained this table from immuneACCESS and retained in-frame rearrangements with V and J assigned. These tables miss some clones; where compared with another copy, unresolved V genes account for less than half of the shortfall, and the remainder is unexplained. Counted in this sample were about 100,000 clones; 70% to 90% of them appeared once. 2% to 2.5% of the sample is held by the ten biggest clonotypes. Sequencing used peripheral blood, obtained 28 days after the second AZD1222 dose. Receptor source: an adult who received the AZD1222 COVID-19 vaccine.

V usage is TRBV7-9 and J usage is TRBJ1-2; tentative D call: TRBD1 (5 bases). Trimming removed 3 bases from V and 6 bases from J, with 17 bases in between. Germline lookup yields CDR1 SEHNR and CDR2 FQNEAQ (reference sequence). CDR3 length: 15 amino acids. The CDR3 bases are TGTGCCAGCAGCTTGGAAGACCGCCGAGGGGATGGCTACACCTTC. Translation gives CASSLEDRRGDGYTF.

V gene TRBV10-3 combines with J gene TRBJ1-5; a possible D gene is TRBD1 (6 bases). Looked up from germline, CDR1 is ENHRY and CDR2 is SYGVKD. Trimming removed 7 bases at V and 5 bases at J, with 12 bases between. CDR3 length: 13 amino acids. Here the CDR3 reads CAINNGQYQPQHF. The CDR3 DNA reads TGTGCCATCAACAATGGACAGTATCAGCCCCAGCATTTT.

The chain has TRBV19 and TRBJ2-1, with 9 bases fitting TRBD2. Germline V gives CDR1 LNHDA, CDR2 SQIVND (reference sequence). The CDR3 is 16 amino acids. Trimming took 6 bases from V and 0 from J; bases not matched to a gene: 6. The CDR3 protein is CASRWAGGVSYNEQFF. CDR3 nucleotide sequence: TGTGCCAGTAGATGGGCGGGAGGGGTCTCCTACAATGAGCAGTTCTTC.

This chain joins TRBV6-5 and TRBJ1-2; the match to TRBD1 covers 9 bases. Germline-derived CDR1 and CDR2 are MNHEY and SVGAGI. The CDR3 has 13 residues. V shed 5 bases and J 4 bases; nucleotides not matched to a gene: 2. Here the CDR3 reads CASSIQGAYGYTF. CDR3 DNA: TGTGCCAGCAGTATACAGGGGGCCTATGGCTACACCTTC.

The V gene is TRBV5-1, the J gene TRBJ1-5, with 7 bases lining up with TRBD1. Per germline, CDR1 SGHRS and CDR2 YFSETQ. The V gene end was trimmed by 2 bases and the J gene end by 5 bases; junction bases not matched to a gene: 1. The CDR3 consists of 13 residues. The CDR3 protein is CASSFRGDQPQHF. As DNA, the CDR3 is TGCGCCAGCAGCTTCAGGGGGGATCAGCCCCAGCATTTT.

The V gene is TRBV9, the J gene TRBJ2-2; 9 positions match TRBD2. V gave up 5 bases and J gave up 5 bases; unmatched junction bases: 10. Germline CDR1 SGDLS, CDR2 YYNGEE. The CDR3 consists of 16 residues. In DNA form, the CDR3 reads TGTGCCAGCAGTCCCCAAGCGGGAGGCGGGACCGGGGAGCTGTTTTTT. Translation gives CASSPQAGGGTGELFF.

This chain uses TRBV9 with TRBJ1-4; TRBD1 aligns across 10 bases. Germline CDR1 reads SGDLS; CDR2 reads YYNGEE. The V and J ends lost 4 bases and 6 bases, in that order; junction bases with no gene match: 6. The CDR3 loop spans 15 amino acids. The DNA of the CDR3 is TGTGCCAGCAGCTTCCTCGGGACAGGGGATGAAAAACTGTTTTTT. Translating it yields CASSFLGTGDEKLFF.

The chain links TRBV21-1 to TRBJ2-6. TRBV21-1 is termed a pseudogene. The CDR3 loop spans 16 amino acids. CDR3 in amino acids: CASTTEAFSGANVLTF. The CDR3 DNA reads TGTGCCAGCACGACGGAAGCTTTCTCTGGGGCCAACGTCCTGACTTTC.

J is TRBJ2-1 and V is TRBV5-1; possibly TRBD1 or TRBD2 for D (6 bases each). Looked up from germline, CDR1 is SGHRS and CDR2 is YFSETQ. V shed 4 bases and J shed 1 base, with 12 bases lying between them. CDR3 size: 15 residues. The chain's CDR3 is CASSKEGESYNEQFF. The CDR3 coding sequence is TGCGCCAGCAGCAAGGAGGGGGAATCCTACAATGAGCAGTTCTTC.

The chain joins TRBV30 to TRBJ2-1, with D possibly being TRBD1 (6 bases). CDR1 GTSNPN and CDR2 SVGIG come from the germline V gene (reference sequence). Deletions cut 0 bases from V and 0 bases from J, with 9 bases between. The CDR3 contains 15 residues. CDR3 sequence: CAWSVGQFSYNEQFF. DNA of the CDR3: TGTGCCTGGAGTGTTGGACAGTTCTCCTACAATGAGCAGTTCTTC.

The chain links TRBV19 to TRBJ2-2; TRBD2 matches at 11 bases. Per germline, CDR1 LNHDA and CDR2 SQIVND (reference sequence). The junction had 7 bases not matched to a gene; V was cut back by 5 bases and J by 5 bases. The CDR3 is made up of 16 amino acids. This chain's CDR3 is CASSVAGGSGTGELFF. CDR3 bases: TGTGCCAGTAGTGTAGCGGGAGGGTCGGGGACCGGGGAGCTGTTTTTT.

The rearrangement uses TRBV6-2 or TRBV6-3 and TRBJ1-5; TRBD1 aligns across 8 bases. With 2 bases clipped from V and 6 bases from J, the junction kept 6 bases outside the gene matches. Germline assignment: CDR1 MNHEY and CDR2 SVGEGT. This CDR3 comprises 15 residues. In nucleotides, the CDR3 is TGTGCCAGCAGTTACCCCTCAGGGGGCGTTCAGCCCCAGCATTTT. Translating it yields CASSYPSGGVQPQHF.

The chain couples TRBV9 to TRBJ2-3, with 7 bases aligning to TRBD1. The ends lost 3 bases at V and 7 bases at J; junction bases unmatched: 5. This CDR3 is 13 amino acids long. Germline V lookup: CDR1 SGDLS, CDR2 YYNGEE. This CDR3 reads CASSGQGPNTQYF. The CDR3 DNA sequence: TGTGCCAGCAGCGGACAGGGTCCGAATACGCAGTATTTT.

The chain combines TRBV24-1 with TRBJ1-2; D gene ambiguous. V was cut by 1 base and J by 7 bases, with 9 bases left in between. Germline V lookup: CDR1 KGHDR, CDR2 SFDVKD. The CDR3 consists of 13 residues. CDR3 protein: CATSDLQNPGYTF. The DNA of the CDR3 is TGTGCCACCAGTGATTTACAGAACCCTGGCTACACCTTC.

This sequence joins TRBV7-3 and TRBJ2-1; 8 positions match TRBD2. The CDR3 length is 16 residues. The J segment lost 1 base and the V segment lost 5 bases, leaving 7 bases of the junction unmatched. Germline CDR1 SGHTA, CDR2 FQGTGA. In nucleotides, the CDR3 is TGTGCCAGCAGCGTATCGACTAGCGAGTCCTACAATGAGCAGTTCTTC. Protein product: CASSVSTSESYNEQFF.

V gene TRBV27 combines with J gene TRBJ1-5, with TRBD1 as a possible D gene (6 bases). Looked up from germline, CDR1 is MNHEY and CDR2 is SMNVEV (reference sequence). The CDR3 is 14 amino acids. Trimming took 6 bases from V and 1 from J, leaving 10 bases between them. CDR3: CASSPGVSNQPQHF. The CDR3 coding sequence is TGTGCCAGCAGCCCAGGGGTGAGCAATCAGCCCCAGCATTTT.

As concerns this clone: Other DNA sequences in the same sample also yield this CDR3. The genes are TRBV24-1 and TRBJ1-2; D is uncertain. V was shortened by 9 bases and J by 3 bases, with 10 bases between the two germline ends. The CDR3 extends over 12 amino acids. Germline CDR1 KGHDR, CDR2 SFDVKD. For the CDR3, the DNA is TGTGCCACCTCAGACATAGACTATGGCTACACCTTC. Translation: CATSDIDYGYTF.

The chain is built from TRBV6-5 and TRBJ1-3; D may be TRBD1 (6 bases). This CDR3 is built from 14 residues. Germline V lookup: CDR1 MNHEY, CDR2 SVGAGI. V shed 2 bases and J shed 2 bases, with 7 bases lying between them. Written as DNA, the CDR3 is TGTGCCAGCAGTTACCGGGACACTGGAAACACCATATATTTT. This encodes CASSYRDTGNTIYF.

This chain connects TRBV18 to TRBJ2-7; 13 bases are shared with TRBD2. Germline CDR1 is KGHSH and CDR2 is LQKENI. J was trimmed by 5 bases and V by 3 bases; bases with no gene match: 4. The CDR3 is 15 amino acids. CDR3 amino acids: CASSPTSGRINEQYF. The CDR3 DNA follows: TGTGCCAGCTCACCGACTAGCGGGAGGATCAACGAGCAGTACTTC.

The chain carries TRBV24-1 and TRBJ1-5, with D uncertain. CDR3 length equals 12 residues. V was shortened by 3 bases and J by 7 bases, with 6 bases between the two germline ends. The germline V gene encodes CDR1 KGHDR and CDR2 SFDVKD. CDR3: CATSDAFQPQHF. The CDR3 bases are TGTGCCACCAGTGATGCTTTCCAGCCCCAGCATTTT.

The chain couples TRBV4-1 to TRBJ1-1; D possibly corresponds to TRBD1 (6 bases). V lost 0 bases and J 2 bases, leaving 13 bases between the germline ends. Germline V gene data show CDR1 as MGHRA and CDR2 as YSYEKL. The CDR3 has 16 residues. The CDR3: CASSQDYHRENTEAFF. As DNA, the CDR3 is TGCGCCAGCAGCCAAGATTATCACAGGGAAAACACTGAAGCTTTCTTT.

This chain connects TRBV19 to TRBJ1-5; 7 bases fit TRBD1. The germline gives CDR1 LNHDA, CDR2 SQIVND (reference sequence). V was pared by 5 bases and J by 4 bases, with 8 bases of the junction left unmatched. The CDR3 runs 15 residues. CDR3 DNA: TGTGCCAGTAGTGGGGGGACAGTCAGTAATCAGCCCCAGCATTTT. This codes for CASSGGTVSNQPQHF.